These 14 T cell receptor beta chains were sequenced from one sample in a study of CD8+ T cells in alopecia areata. After isolation, RNA underwent reverse transcription to generate cDNA as the sequencing template. Sequenced by immunoSEQ multiplex PCR; TCRdb stores in-frame clones only, minus some. There are a few hundred thousand clones in the sample; roughly 50% occur only once, and around 5.1% lies in the top ten. The sample was CD8+ T cells sorted from blood. Receptors were obtained from a human donor in good health.

The V gene is TRBV2, the J gene TRBJ2-7; D possibly matches TRBD1 or TRBD2 (5 bases each). Trimming stripped 5 bases from V and 0 bases from J, with 11 bases between. Germline V lookup: CDR1 SNHLY, CDR2 FYNNEI. The CDR3 is made up of 14 amino acids. The CDR3 protein is CASSYAGSSYEQYF. CDR3 coding DNA: TGTGCCAGCAGTTACGCAGGGAGCTCCTACGAGCAGTACTTC.

The table lists this clone with a few counts. The chain links TRBV9 to TRBJ1-2; 8 bases fit TRBD1. Losses at the gene ends were 4 bases for V and 5 bases for J; bases not matched to a gene: 7. The CDR3 sequence is 14 residues long. The germline CDR1 and CDR2 sequences are SGDLS and YYNGEE. The CDR3 nucleotides read TGTGCCAGCAGCCCATGGACAGGGAATTATGGCTACACCTTC. It translates to CASSPWTGNYGYTF.

The V gene is TRBV12-5, the J gene TRBJ2-1; no clear D. Germline lookup yields CDR1 LGHNT and CDR2 FRNRAP. This CDR3 is built from 13 residues. The germline V and J ends were trimmed by 5 bases and 6 bases, with 11 bases remaining between them. Written as DNA, the CDR3 is TGTGCTAGTGGTACGACAACCGTCAATGAGCAGTTCTTC. This encodes CASGTTTVNEQFF.

The DNA for the CDR3 is TGTGCCAGCAGCTTAGGAGAAGGGGCTGAAGGCTACACCTTC. Amino acid sequence: CASSLGEGAEGYTF. The gene calls are TRBV13 and TRBJ1-2; tentatively, D is TRBD1 (5 bases). CDR1 is PRHDT and CDR2 is FYEKMQ in the germline V gene (reference sequence). The CDR3 runs to 14 residues. V gave up 0 bases and J gave up 8 bases, with 13 bases separating them.

This clone was observed a handful of times. The V call is TRBV7-9, the J call TRBJ2-7; D is possibly TRBD1 (5 bases). The CDR3 is 16 amino acids. CDR1 and CDR2 from the germline V gene are SEHNR and FQNEAQ (reference sequence). Trimming took 1 base from V and 0 from J, leaving 13 bases between them. CDR3 loop: CASSLGAGLDSYEQYF. As DNA, the CDR3 is TGTGCCAGCAGCTTAGGGGCAGGGTTAGACTCCTACGAGCAGTACTTC.

This chain uses TRBV19 with TRBJ1-1; D is perhaps TRBD1 (6 bases). The germline gives CDR1 LNHDA, CDR2 SQIVND (reference sequence). V was shortened by 6 bases and J by 3 bases, with 17 bases between the two germline ends. This CDR3 is 15 amino acids long. In DNA form, the CDR3 reads TGTGCCAGTAGCGTCGCCGGGGGCTGGGACACTGAAGCTTTCTTT. It translates to CASSVAGGWDTEAFF.

V and J are TRBV7-6 and TRBJ1-5; unclear D gene. The V end was cut by 1 base, the J end by 5 bases, with 9 bases between. This CDR3 has 14 amino acids. Germline V gene sequence: CDR1 SGHVS, CDR2 FNYEAQ. In DNA form, the CDR3 reads TGTGCCAGCAGCTTAGGTGGGCGCCATCAGCCCCAGCATTTT. It specifies CASSLGGRHQPQHF.

This chain joins TRBV13 and TRBJ2-7; D not resolved. This CDR3 is 11 amino acids long. Per germline, CDR1 PRHDT and CDR2 FYEKMQ (reference sequence). Trimming took off 4 bases at V and 5 bases at J, with 6 bases between the two ends. The CDR3, as DNA: TGTGCCAGCAGCTGGACGGACGAGCAGTACTTC. Translated, it gives CASSWTDEQYF.

In its sample, this clone was seen a few times. The chain employs TRBV6-6 and TRBJ1-2; weak D call: TRBD1 (6 bases). Germline V gene sequence: CDR1 MNHNY, CDR2 SVGAGI (reference sequence). V lost 5 bases to trimming and J lost 7 bases, with 23 bases between them. The CDR3 length is 16 residues. This CDR3 is CASSPFLTGWVGGYTF. For the CDR3, the DNA is TGTGCCAGCAGTCCCTTTTTGACAGGTTGGGTAGGTGGCTACACCTTC.

The sample holds a few counts of this clone. The genes are TRBV6-5 and TRBJ2-5; D may be TRBD1 or TRBD2 (5 bases each). The CDR3 is 11 amino acids. In germline, CDR1 is MNHEY, CDR2 SVGAGI. V was clipped by 4 bases and J by 5 bases, with 5 bases between them. CDR3 region: CASSWGETQYF. In nucleotides, the CDR3 is TGTGCCAGCAGTTGGGGGGAGACCCAGTACTTC.

The rearrangement links TRBV10-2 to TRBJ1-1; D is ambiguous. The germline CDR1 and CDR2 sequences are WSHSY and SAAADI. Trimming took 10 bases from V and 3 from J, leaving 12 bases between them. The CDR3 has 12 amino acids. The CDR3: CAIATGYTEAFF. CDR3 DNA sequence: TGCGCCATCGCGACCGGATACACTGAAGCTTTCTTT.

This clone was seen a handful of times. The chain employs TRBV19 and TRBJ1-1, with D hard to call. Germline values: CDR1 LNHDA, CDR2 SQIVND (reference sequence). This CDR3 spans 13 amino acids. V gave up 5 bases and J gave up 1 base, with 8 bases separating them. This CDR3 reads CASSRGRNTEAFF. As DNA, the CDR3 is TGTGCCAGTAGTCGCGGCAGGAACACTGAAGCTTTCTTT.

V usage is TRBV7-6 and J usage is TRBJ1-1; 7 bases align to TRBD1. The CDR3 covers 15 residues. CDR1 and CDR2 (germline): SGHVS, FNYEAQ. The V and J ends lost 5 bases and 0 bases, in that order; junction bases with no gene match: 6. DNA of the CDR3: TGTGCCAGCAGCGACACAGGGGTATTGAACACTGAAGCTTTCTTT. It yields the protein CASSDTGVLNTEAFF.

This rearrangement joins TRBV4-1 to TRBJ2-7; D possibly corresponds to TRBD2 (7 bases). Germline V CDR1 and CDR2: MGHRA, YSYEKL. This CDR3 comprises 17 residues. Trimming stripped 3 bases from V and 3 bases from J, with 21 bases between. The chain's CDR3 is CASSHQNREGGYYEQYF. The CDR3 coding sequence is TGCGCCAGCAGCCACCAAAATAGGGAGGGGGGCTACTACGAGCAGTACTTC.